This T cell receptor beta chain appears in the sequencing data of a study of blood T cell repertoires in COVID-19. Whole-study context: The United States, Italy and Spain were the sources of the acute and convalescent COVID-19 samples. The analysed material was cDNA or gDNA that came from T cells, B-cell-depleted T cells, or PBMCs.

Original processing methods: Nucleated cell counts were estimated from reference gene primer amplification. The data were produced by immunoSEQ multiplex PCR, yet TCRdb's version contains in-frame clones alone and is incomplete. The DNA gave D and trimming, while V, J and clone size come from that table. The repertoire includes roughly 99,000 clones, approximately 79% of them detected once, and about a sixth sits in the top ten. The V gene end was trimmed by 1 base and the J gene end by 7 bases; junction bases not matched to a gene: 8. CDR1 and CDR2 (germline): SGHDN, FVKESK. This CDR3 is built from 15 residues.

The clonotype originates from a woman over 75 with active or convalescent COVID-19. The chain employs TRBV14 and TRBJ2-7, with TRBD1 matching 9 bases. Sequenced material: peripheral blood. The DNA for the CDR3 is TGTGCCAGCAGCCAAGGAGGGACAGGGCTTCCGGAGCAGTACTTC. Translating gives CASSQGGTGLPEQYF.